This TCR beta chain was captured by sequencing in a study of PD-L1 blockade in urothelial cancer. Study in general: Counts from blood samples showed a median of around 150,000 T cells.

The length of the CDR3 is 12 residues. Germline loops: CDR1 LNHDA, CDR2 SQIVND (reference sequence). Trimming removed 5 bases from V and 4 bases from J, with 8 bases in between. Noted time point: pretreatment peripheral blood. About this clone: Its antigen is undetermined.

Findings of the study overall: Better survival was forecast by a pretreatment blood TCR clonality below the median.

The templates were synthetic TCR analogs, and they were spiked into each PCR. TCRdb's copy holds only in-frame clones and misses some; the assay was immunoSEQ multiplex PCR. The data show roughly 52,000 clones, 60% to 85% seen once. Sequenced here: PBMCs, sampled around atezolizumab (anti-PD-L1) treatment. This chain uses TRBV19 with TRBJ2-5; D might be TRBD1 (7 bases). This receptor was identified in a man between 65 and 79 years old with urothelial cancer. DNA of the CDR3: TGTGCCAGTAGTCAGGGGGGAGAGACCCAGTACTTC. Its protein is CASSQGGETQYF.